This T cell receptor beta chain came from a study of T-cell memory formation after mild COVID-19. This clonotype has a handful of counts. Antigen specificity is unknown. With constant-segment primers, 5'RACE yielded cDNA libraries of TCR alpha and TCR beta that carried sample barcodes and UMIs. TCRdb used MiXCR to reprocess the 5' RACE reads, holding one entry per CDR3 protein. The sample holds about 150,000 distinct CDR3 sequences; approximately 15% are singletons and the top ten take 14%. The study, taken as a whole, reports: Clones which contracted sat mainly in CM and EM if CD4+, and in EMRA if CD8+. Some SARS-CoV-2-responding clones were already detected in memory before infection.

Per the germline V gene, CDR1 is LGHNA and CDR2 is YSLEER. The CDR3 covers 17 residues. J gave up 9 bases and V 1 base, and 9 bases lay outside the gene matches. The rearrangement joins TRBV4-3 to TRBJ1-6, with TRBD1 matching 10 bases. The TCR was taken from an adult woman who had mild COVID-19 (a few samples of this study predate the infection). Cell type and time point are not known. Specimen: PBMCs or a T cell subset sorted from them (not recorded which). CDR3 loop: CASSQVSGTGEISPLHF. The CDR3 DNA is TGCGCCAGCAGCCAAGTTAGCGGGACAGGGGAGATTTCACCCCTCCACTTT.